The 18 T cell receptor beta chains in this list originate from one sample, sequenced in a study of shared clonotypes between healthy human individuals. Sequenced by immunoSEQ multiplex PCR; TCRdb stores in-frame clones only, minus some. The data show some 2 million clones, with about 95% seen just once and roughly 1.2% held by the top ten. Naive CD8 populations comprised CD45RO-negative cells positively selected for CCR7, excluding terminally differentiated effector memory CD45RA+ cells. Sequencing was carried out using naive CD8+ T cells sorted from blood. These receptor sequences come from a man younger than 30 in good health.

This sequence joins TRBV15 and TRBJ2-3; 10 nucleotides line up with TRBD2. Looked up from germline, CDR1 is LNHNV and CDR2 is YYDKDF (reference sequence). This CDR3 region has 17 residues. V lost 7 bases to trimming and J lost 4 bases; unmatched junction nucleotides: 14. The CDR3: CATTQDSLAGVADTQYF. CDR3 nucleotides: TGTGCCACCACCCAGGACTCCCTAGCGGGAGTTGCAGATACGCAGTATTTT.

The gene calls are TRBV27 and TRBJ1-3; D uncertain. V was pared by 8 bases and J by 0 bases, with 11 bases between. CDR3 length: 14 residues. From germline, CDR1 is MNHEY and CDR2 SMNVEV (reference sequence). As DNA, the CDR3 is TGTGCCAGCTCAGACGGCGCCTCTGGAAACACCATATATTTT. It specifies CASSDGASGNTIYF.

In nucleotides, the CDR3 is TGTGCCAGCAGCTTAAGTGGACTAGCGGGGGGGCCGATACATGAGCAGTTCTTC. This codes for CASSLSGLAGGPIHEQFF. The V call is TRBV7-3, the J call TRBJ2-1; 15 nucleotides align to TRBD2. With V trimmed by 1 base and J by 8 bases, 9 bases remained unmatched. Germline V gives CDR1 SGHTA, CDR2 FQGTGA. This CDR3 comprises 18 residues. Looking up the rest from reference TRBV7-3 and TRBJ2-1 gives the full variable domain: GAGVSQTPSNKVTEKGKYVELRCDPISGHTALYWYRQSLGQGPEFLIYFQGTGAADDSGLPNDRFFAVRPEGSVSTLKIQRTERGDSAVYLCASSLSGLAGGPIHEQFFGPGTRLTVL.

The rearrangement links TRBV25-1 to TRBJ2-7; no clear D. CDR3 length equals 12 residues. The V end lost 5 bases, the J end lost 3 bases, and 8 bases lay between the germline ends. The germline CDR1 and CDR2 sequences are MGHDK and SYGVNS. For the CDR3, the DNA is TGTGCCAGCAGTTTATCTGGCTACGAGCAGTACTTC. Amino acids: CASSLSGYEQYF.

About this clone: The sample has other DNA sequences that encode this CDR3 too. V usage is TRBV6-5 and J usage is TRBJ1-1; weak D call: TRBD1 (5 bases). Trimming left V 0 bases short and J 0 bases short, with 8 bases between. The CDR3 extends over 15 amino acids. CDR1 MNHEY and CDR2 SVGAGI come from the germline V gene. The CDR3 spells CASSYSGGLNTEAFF. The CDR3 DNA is TGTGCCAGCAGTTACTCCGGGGGTTTGAACACTGAAGCTTTCTTT.

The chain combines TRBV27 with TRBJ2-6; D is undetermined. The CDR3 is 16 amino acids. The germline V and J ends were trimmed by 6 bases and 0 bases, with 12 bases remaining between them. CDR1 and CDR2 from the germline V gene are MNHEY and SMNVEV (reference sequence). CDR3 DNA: TGTGCCAGCAGCCATCGGACCGCCTCTGGGGCCAACGTCCTGACTTTC. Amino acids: CASSHRTASGANVLTF.

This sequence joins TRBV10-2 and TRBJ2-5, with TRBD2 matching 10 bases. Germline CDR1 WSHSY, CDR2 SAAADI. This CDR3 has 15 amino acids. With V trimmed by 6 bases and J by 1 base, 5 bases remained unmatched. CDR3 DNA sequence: TGCGCCAGCAGAAAGACTAGCGGGTCCCAAGAGACCCAGTACTTC. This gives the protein CASRKTSGSQETQYF.

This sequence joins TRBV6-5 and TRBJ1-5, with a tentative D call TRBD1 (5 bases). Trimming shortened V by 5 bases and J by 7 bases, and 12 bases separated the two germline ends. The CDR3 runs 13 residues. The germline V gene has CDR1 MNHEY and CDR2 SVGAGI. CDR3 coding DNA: TGTGCCAGCAGTGCCCAGGGATACCAGCCCCAGCATTTT. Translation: CASSAQGYQPQHF.

CDR3 bases: TGTGCCAGCAGTTTACAGCAATCGGATACGCAGTATTTT. Translated, it gives CASSLQQSDTQYF. The V call is TRBV28, the J call TRBJ2-3; the D is unclear. V was shortened by 2 bases and J by 6 bases, with 9 bases between the two germline ends. The CDR3 is 13 amino acids. Germline V gives CDR1 MDHEN, CDR2 SYDVKM.

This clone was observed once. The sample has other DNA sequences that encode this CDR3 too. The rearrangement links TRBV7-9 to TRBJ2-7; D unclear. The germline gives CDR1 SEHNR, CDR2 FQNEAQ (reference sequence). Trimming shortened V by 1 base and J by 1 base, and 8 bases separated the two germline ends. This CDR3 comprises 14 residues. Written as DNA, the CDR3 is TGTGCCAGCAGCTTAGGAACGGATTCCTACGAGCAGTACTTC. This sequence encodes CASSLGTDSYEQYF.

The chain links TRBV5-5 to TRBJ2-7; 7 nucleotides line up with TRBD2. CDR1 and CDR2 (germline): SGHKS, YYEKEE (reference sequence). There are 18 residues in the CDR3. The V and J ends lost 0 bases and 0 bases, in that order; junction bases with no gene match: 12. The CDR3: CASSLVSLADLSSYEQYF. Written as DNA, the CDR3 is TGTGCCAGCAGCTTGGTTTCGCTAGCGGACTTAAGCTCCTACGAGCAGTACTTC.

The chain's CDR3 is CASGDTDSGSGELFF. DNA of the CDR3: TGTGCCAGCGGGGACACAGATTCGGGTTCCGGGGAGCTGTTTTTT. This chain connects TRBV6-5 to TRBJ2-2, with D possibly TRBD1 on 6 matching bases. The CDR3 length is 15 residues. The germline V gene has CDR1 MNHEY and CDR2 SVGAGI. V dropped 8 bases and J dropped 6 bases, with 19 bases sitting between them.

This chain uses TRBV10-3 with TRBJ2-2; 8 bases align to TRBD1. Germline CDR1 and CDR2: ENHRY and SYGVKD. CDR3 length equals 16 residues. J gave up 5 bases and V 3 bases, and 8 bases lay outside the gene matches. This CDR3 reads CAISDEGQVETGELFF. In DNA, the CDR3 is TGTGCCATCAGTGACGAGGGACAGGTTGAGACCGGGGAGCTGTTTTTT.

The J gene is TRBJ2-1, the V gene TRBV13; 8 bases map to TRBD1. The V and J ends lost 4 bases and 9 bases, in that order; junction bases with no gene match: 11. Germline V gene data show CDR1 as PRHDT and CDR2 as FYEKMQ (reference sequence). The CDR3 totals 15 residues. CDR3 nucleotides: TGTGCCAGCAGCTACCTACAGGGGGACTTTGGTGAGCAGTTCTTC. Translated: CASSYLQGDFGEQFF.

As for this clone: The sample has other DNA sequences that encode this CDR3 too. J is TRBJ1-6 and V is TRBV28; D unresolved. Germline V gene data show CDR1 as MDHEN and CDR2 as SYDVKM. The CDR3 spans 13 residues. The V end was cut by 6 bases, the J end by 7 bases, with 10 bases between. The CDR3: CASSPGGNSPLHF. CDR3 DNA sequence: TGTGCCAGCAGCCCTGGTGGGAATTCACCCCTCCACTTT.

This CDR3 is CAWRGWTGSSIYEQYF. In DNA form, the CDR3 reads TGTGCCTGGAGAGGGTGGACAGGGTCCTCCATCTACGAGCAGTACTTC. This chain connects TRBV30 to TRBJ2-7, with TRBD1 identical over 8 bases. The CDR3 has 16 amino acids. Germline V lookup: CDR1 GTSNPN, CDR2 SVGIG (reference sequence). V was clipped by 3 bases and J by 3 bases; unmatched bases: 13.

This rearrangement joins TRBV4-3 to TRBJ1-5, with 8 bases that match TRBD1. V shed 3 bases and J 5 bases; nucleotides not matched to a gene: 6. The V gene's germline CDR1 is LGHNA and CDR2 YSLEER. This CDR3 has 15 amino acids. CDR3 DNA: TGCGCCAGCAGCCAGGACAGGGTGGCGTATCAGCCCCAGCATTTT. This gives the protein CASSQDRVAYQPQHF.

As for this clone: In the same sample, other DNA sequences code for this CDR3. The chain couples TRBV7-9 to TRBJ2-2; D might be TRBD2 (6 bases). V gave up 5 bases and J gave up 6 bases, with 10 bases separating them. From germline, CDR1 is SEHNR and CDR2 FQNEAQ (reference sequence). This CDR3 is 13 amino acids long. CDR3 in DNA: TGTGCCAGCAGCCCTGGGACTGCCGGGGAGCTGTTTTTT. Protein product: CASSPGTAGELFF. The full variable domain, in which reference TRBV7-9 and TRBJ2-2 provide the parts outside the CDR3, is DTGVSQNPRHKITKRGQNVTFRCDPISEHNRLYWYRQTLGQGPEFLTYFQNEAQLEKSRLLSDRFSAERPKGSFSTLEIQRTEQGDSAMYLCASSPGTAGELFFGEGSRLTVL.